Listed here is a single TCR beta chain. This sample is part of a study of blood T cell repertoires in COVID-19. This CDR3 region has 14 residues. Germline CDR1 reads GTSNPN; CDR2 reads SVGIG (reference sequence). V trimming: 2 bases; J trimming: 9 bases; junction bases outside the gene matches: 7. In the original workflow: Estimation of nucleated cell counts relied on the amplification of reference gene primers. Produced via immunoSEQ multiplex PCR; TCRdb's table is partial and in-frame only. Clonal size and the V and J genes are those of that table, whereas D and trimming came from the DNA. Seen here are 25,000 to 30,000 clones, around 80% observed once, and the top ten hold approximately 46%.

The J gene is TRBJ1-4, the V gene TRBV30; 9 nucleotides align to TRBD1. This receptor was obtained from a woman aged 80 or over with acute or convalescent COVID-19. Sequencing was done on a sample of peripheral blood. In DNA, the CDR3 is TGTGCCTGGAGTACCGGGACAGGGAAGCAAAAACTGTTTTTT. Translation: CAWSTGTGKQKLFF.